The present T cell receptor (beta chain) was sequenced within a study of CD8 T cells in Susac syndrome. Treatment-naive patients with stable or active relapsing-remitting disease served as multiple sclerosis controls. TEMRA cells were FACS-enriched, with CD8+ and CD4+ T cells isolated negatively. RNA was extracted with the RNeasy kit, and a quantity of 0.5 to 1 ug was reverse transcribed using random hexamers. Amplification of TCR beta CDR3 spanned 54 Vbeta and 13 Jbeta via immunoSEQ multiplex PCR. TCRdb re-derived calls from the immunoSEQ multiplex PCR reads in MiXCR, one entry per CDR3 protein. This sample has a few hundred thousand distinct CDR3 sequences, with 75% to 90% found just once. V lost 2 bases, J lost 2 bases, and 9 bases lay in between. This CDR3 is built from 14 residues. Germline CDR1 reads SGDLS; CDR2 reads YYNGEE.

Sequenced: CD8+ T cells from PBMCs. The V and J genes are TRBV9 and TRBJ2-3; D remains ambiguous. The receptor was derived from a human donor with multiple sclerosis. For the CDR3, the DNA is TGTGCCAGCAGCGTGGACGGCGACACAGATACGCAGTATTTT. It is translated as CASSVDGDTDTQYF.